The 25 T cell receptor beta chains in this list originate from one sample, sequenced in a study of shared clonotypes between healthy human individuals. Profiling relied on immunoSEQ multiplex PCR, and the TCRdb table lists in-frame clones only, not all of them. The table records about half a million clones, roughly 80% of them present only once. The sequencing input was PBMCs. The receptors here all came from a woman between 40 and 55 years old in good health. Some clones in this sample may be carry-over from other donors' samples.

The chain uses TRBV19 and TRBJ2-1, with 7 nucleotides matching TRBD1. Germline-derived CDR1 and CDR2 are LNHDA and SQIVND (reference sequence). J lost 6 bases, V lost 5 bases, and 7 bases had no gene match. The CDR3 is 14 amino acids. This chain's CDR3 is CASSVTGDGNEQFF. The CDR3 DNA reads as TGTGCCAGTAGTGTCACAGGGGATGGCAATGAGCAGTTCTTC.

There are a few counts of this clone. The genes are TRBV18 and TRBJ2-7; 12 positions match TRBD1. The germline V gene encodes CDR1 KGHSH and CDR2 LQKENI. Germline trimming cut 4 bases from V and 6 bases from J; bases unmatched to any gene: 4. CDR3 length equals 14 residues. CDR3 sequence reads: CASSRDRGRGEQYF. DNA for the CDR3: TGTGCCAGCTCACGGGACAGGGGGCGAGGCGAGCAGTACTTC.

V gene TRBV6-4 combines with J gene TRBJ2-3, with 7 bases matching TRBD1. V lost 6 bases and J lost 0; bases outside the gene matches: 6. The CDR3 is made up of 15 amino acids. CDR1 MRHNA and CDR2 SNTAGT come from the germline V gene. The CDR3 DNA reads TGTGCCAGCAGCAGACAGGGTCTCAGCACAGATACGCAGTATTTT. This sequence encodes CASSRQGLSTDTQYF.

The chain couples TRBV4-2 to TRBJ2-1; either TRBD1 or TRBD2 may fit D (5 bases each). The germline gives CDR1 LGHNA, CDR2 YNFKEQ. Between the trimmed V and J ends, which lost 2 bases and 4 bases, there was a span of 12 bases. This CDR3 is 15 amino acids long. The CDR3 nucleotides are TGTGCCAGCAGCCAATCTGGGGGAGAGTACAATGAGCAGTTCTTC. Translation gives CASSQSGGEYNEQFF.

The gene calls are TRBV7-3 and TRBJ2-1; D is ambiguous. CDR1 is SGHTA and CDR2 is FQGTGA in the germline V gene. Trimming shortened V by 2 bases and J by 7 bases, and 12 bases separated the two germline ends. The CDR3 extends over 14 amino acids. The CDR3 bases are TGTGCCAGCAGCTTATCCGGGCGTGGGAATGAGCAGTTCTTC. Translated, it gives CASSLSGRGNEQFF.

V gene TRBV6-1 combines with J gene TRBJ2-3, with a possible D match to TRBD1 (5 bases). Germline CDR1 MNHNS, CDR2 SASEGT. Trimming removed 8 bases at V and 5 bases at J, with 14 bases between. The CDR3 length is 13 residues. The DNA for the CDR3 is TGTGCCAGCCGGCCAGGGCAGGTAGATACGCAGTATTTT. Residues: CASRPGQVDTQYF.

The J gene is TRBJ2-5, the V gene TRBV7-9; unclear D gene. The J call may be wrong; the DNA end is better matched by TRBJ2-7. The CDR3 extends over 14 amino acids. Germline lookup yields CDR1 SEHNR and CDR2 FQNEAQ (reference sequence). This CDR3 is CASSFGRQPYEQYF. The CDR3 nucleotides are TGTGCCAGCAGCTTTGGCCGCCAGCCCTACGAGCAGTACTTC.

The rearrangement joins TRBV6-6 to TRBJ2-7; 10 nucleotides match TRBD1. V lost 8 bases, J lost 2 bases, and 6 bases stayed unmatched. The germline V gene has CDR1 MNHNY and CDR2 SVGAGI (reference sequence). This CDR3 spans 14 amino acids. The DNA of the CDR3 is TGTGCCAGCGGAAGGGGACAGGGGACCTACGAGCAGTACTTC. This codes for CASGRGQGTYEQYF.

The rearrangement uses TRBV2 and TRBJ2-7; a possible D gene is TRBD1 (5 bases). CDR3 size: 12 residues. From germline, CDR1 is SNHLY and CDR2 FYNNEI. The germline V and J ends were trimmed by 7 bases and 7 bases, with 14 bases remaining between them. Here the CDR3 reads CASNQGLGEQYF. CDR3 DNA: TGTGCCAGCAACCAGGGTTTGGGTGAGCAGTACTTC.

This clone was observed a single time. This rearrangement joins TRBV2 to TRBJ2-3, with D unclear. Trimming took 3 bases from V and 0 from J, leaving 10 bases between them. Germline V CDR1 and CDR2: SNHLY, FYNNEI. This CDR3 spans 15 amino acids. The CDR3 spells CASSEDDLSTDTQYF. The CDR3 bases are TGTGCCAGCAGTGAGGACGACTTAAGCACAGATACGCAGTATTTT.

The chain combines TRBV4-2 with TRBJ1-2, with 10 bases matching TRBD1. The CDR3 is 15 amino acids. Germline V gene lookup returns CDR1 LGHNA and CDR2 YNFKEQ. The trim removed 1 base at V and 6 bases at J, leaving 5 bases unmatched. The CDR3 protein is CASSQAPTGGDGYTF. The CDR3 DNA follows: TGTGCCAGCAGCCAAGCTCCGACAGGGGGCGATGGCTACACCTTC.

The chain joins TRBV9 to TRBJ2-1; D uncertain. The CDR3 loop spans 13 amino acids. CDR1 and CDR2 from the germline V gene are SGDLS and YYNGEE. The V end lost 0 bases, the J end lost 10 bases, and 11 bases lay between the germline ends. The chain's CDR3 is CASSVAPGDEQFF. The CDR3 DNA is TGTGCCAGCAGCGTAGCTCCCGGAGACGAGCAGTTCTTC.

The J gene is TRBJ2-5, the V gene TRBV10-2; a weak D match, TRBD2 (6 bases). The CDR3 runs to 16 residues. Trimming shortened V by 6 bases and J by 5 bases, and 22 bases separated the two germline ends. Germline-derived CDR1 and CDR2 are WSHSY and SAAADI. The CDR3 loop reads CASRDPGAAGGETQYF. In nucleotides, the CDR3 is TGCGCCAGCAGGGACCCCGGTGCGGCAGGAGGGGAGACCCAGTACTTC.

The chain combines TRBV5-1 with TRBJ2-1; no definite D call. Germline V lookup: CDR1 SGHRS, CDR2 YFSETQ. V lost 4 bases to trimming and J lost 6 bases, with 17 bases between them. CDR3 size: 15 residues. The CDR3 loop is CASSPQNPRFNEQFF. CDR3 nucleotides: TGCGCCAGCAGCCCACAGAACCCTCGGTTCAATGAGCAGTTCTTC.

The table lists this clone with a count of one. The chain carries TRBV10-1 and TRBJ2-1, with 11 bases that match TRBD2. This CDR3 has 14 residues. Per germline, CDR1 WNHNN and CDR2 SYGVQD (reference sequence). The V gene end was trimmed by 7 bases and the J gene end by 7 bases; junction bases not matched to a gene: 6. The CDR3 DNA reads as TGCGCCAGCAAGGCTAGCGGGAGGTTTAATGAGCAGTTCTTC. Its translation is CASKASGRFNEQFF.

This clone was seen only a few times. The chain has TRBV7-7 and TRBJ1-3; D might be TRBD1 (5 bases). CDR1 and CDR2 from the germline V gene are SSHAT and FNYEAQ (reference sequence). Trimming shortened V by 1 base and J by 4 bases, and 8 bases separated the two germline ends. CDR3 length: 14 amino acids. The CDR3 DNA is TGTGCCAGCAGCTTAGTGGGGGAAGGAAACACCATATATTTT. Translated: CASSLVGEGNTIYF.

This clone was seen a single time. V and J are TRBV13 and TRBJ1-5; 8 bases map to TRBD1. Germline CDR1 reads PRHDT; CDR2 reads FYEKMQ (reference sequence). This CDR3 is built from 16 residues. V shed 3 bases, J shed 1 base, and the junction held 5 bases outside the gene matches. The DNA of the CDR3 is TGTGCCAGCAGCTTCTCAGGGGGCAACAGCAATCAGCCCCAGCATTTT. This translates into CASSFSGGNSNQPQHF.

The gene calls are TRBV5-1 and TRBJ1-4, with D unresolved. V lost 0 bases, J lost 7 bases, and 13 bases lay in between. This CDR3 has 15 amino acids. Germline assignment: CDR1 SGHRS and CDR2 YFSETQ. The CDR3 nucleotides read TGCGCCAGCAGCTTGGGCGGGATCAAGGGTGAAAAACTGTTTTTT. Its protein is CASSLGGIKGEKLFF.

The genes are TRBV15 and TRBJ1-1; the match to TRBD1 covers 8 bases. The germline V gene has CDR1 LNHNV and CDR2 YYDKDF (reference sequence). CDR3 length equals 13 residues. Trimming removed 4 bases from V and 8 bases from J; junction bases left unmatched: 6. The CDR3 coding sequence is TGTGCCACCAGCATCGGACAGGGTATGGAAGCTTTCTTT. Residues: CATSIGQGMEAFF.

This rearrangement joins TRBV6-6 to TRBJ2-3; the D gene could be TRBD1 or TRBD2 (5 bases each). Deletions cut 7 bases from V and 4 bases from J, with 9 bases between. Germline values: CDR1 MNHNY, CDR2 SVGAGI (reference sequence). The CDR3 has 12 residues. The CDR3 region has the DNA TGTGCCAGCACTAGGGACGCAGATACGCAGTATTTT. Translating it yields CASTRDADTQYF.

The V gene is TRBV27, the J gene TRBJ2-7; TRBD1 matches at 9 bases. CDR1 and CDR2 from the germline V gene are MNHEY and SMNVEV (reference sequence). V was clipped by 5 bases and J by 6 bases; unmatched bases: 8. This CDR3 has 14 amino acids. This chain's CDR3 is CASSAGTGSGEQYF. The CDR3 DNA reads TGTGCCAGCAGTGCCGGGACAGGGTCTGGCGAGCAGTACTTC.

The chain's CDR3 is CASSSDRNQPQHF. The CDR3 DNA sequence: TGTGCCAGCAGCTCGGACAGAAATCAGCCCCAGCATTTT. The rearrangement uses TRBV7-8 and TRBJ1-5, with TRBD1 as a possible D gene (6 bases). V was pared by 4 bases and J by 4 bases, with 8 bases between. The CDR3 is made up of 13 amino acids. Germline lookup yields CDR1 SGHVS and CDR2 FQNEAQ.

V gene TRBV5-4 combines with J gene TRBJ2-5, with TRBD1 matching 9 bases. Germline CDR1 SGHNT, CDR2 YYREEE (reference sequence). The CDR3 loop spans 15 amino acids. J gave up 5 bases and V 4 bases, and 9 bases lay outside the gene matches. CDR3 coding DNA: TGTGCCAGCAGCCAACAGGGGGCACTGGGGGAGACCCAGTACTTC. Translated: CASSQQGALGETQYF. The complete variable domain, with remaining parts taken from reference TRBV5-4 and TRBJ2-5, reads ETGVTQSPTHLIKTRGQQVTLRCSSQSGHNTVSWYQQALGQGPQFIFQYYREEENGRGNFPPRFSGLQFPNYSSELNVNALELDDSALYLCASSQQGALGETQYFGPGTRLLVL.

This clone was counted between two and nine times. This CDR3 is CASSLAGTPPYEQYF. The CDR3 nucleotides are TGTGCCAGCAGTCTCGCCGGGACACCACCCTACGAGCAGTACTTC. The chain is built from TRBV27 and TRBJ2-5; tentatively, D is TRBD1 (6 bases). The end of the DNA fits TRBJ2-7 better, so the J call may be wrong. The CDR3 runs 15 residues. Germline values: CDR1 MNHEY, CDR2 SMNVEV (reference sequence).

The chain carries TRBV6-5 and TRBJ2-1; D is ambiguous. The CDR3 is 15 amino acids. The V and J ends lost 2 bases and 9 bases respectively, with 17 bases between them. CDR1 and CDR2 (germline): MNHEY, SVGAGI. CDR3 protein: CASSYRRPAKGEQFF. DNA for the CDR3: TGTGCCAGCAGTTACCGACGGCCGGCAAAAGGTGAGCAGTTCTTC.